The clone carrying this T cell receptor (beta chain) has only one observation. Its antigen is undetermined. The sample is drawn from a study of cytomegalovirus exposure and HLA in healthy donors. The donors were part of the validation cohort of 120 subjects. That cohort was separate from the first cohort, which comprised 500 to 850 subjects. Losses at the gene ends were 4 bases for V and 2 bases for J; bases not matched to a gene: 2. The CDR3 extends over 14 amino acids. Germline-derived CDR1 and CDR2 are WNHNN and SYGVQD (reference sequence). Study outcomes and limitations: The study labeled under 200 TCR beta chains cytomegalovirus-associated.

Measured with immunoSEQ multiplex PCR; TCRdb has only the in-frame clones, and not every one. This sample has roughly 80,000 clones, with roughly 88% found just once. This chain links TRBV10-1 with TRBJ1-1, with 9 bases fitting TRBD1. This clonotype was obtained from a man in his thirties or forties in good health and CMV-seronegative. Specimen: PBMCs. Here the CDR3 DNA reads TGCGCCAGCAGTGCGGGACAGGGAAACACTGAAGCTTTCTTT. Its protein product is CASSAGQGNTEAFF.